This TCR beta chain was obtained from a study of T cell responses to AZD1222 COVID-19 vaccine. There are 16 residues in the CDR3. Germline CDR1 MNHEY, CDR2 SMNVEV (reference sequence). Produced via immunoSEQ multiplex PCR; TCRdb's table is partial and in-frame only. The sample holds 95,000 to 150,000 clones, over 75% seen once. With regard to this clone: The junction shows a germline mismatch at one end, possibly a read error.

The chain combines TRBV27 with TRBJ2-3; possibly TRBD1 or TRBD2 for D (5 bases each). Sequenced material: peripheral blood, taken on day 0 of AZD1222 vaccination. This receptor was identified in an adult in good health. The CDR3 DNA follows: TGTGTCAGCAGTCAATTCGGGACCTCTAGCACAGATACGCAGTATTTT. The encoded protein is CVSSQFGTSSTDTQYF.